This TCR beta chain stems from a study of blood T cell repertoires in COVID-19. In the study overall: Both acute and convalescent COVID-19 samples were obtained from the United States, Italy and Spain.

Germline lookup yields CDR1 GTSNPN and CDR2 SVGIG (reference sequence). This CDR3 region has 18 residues. V lost 4 bases and J lost 0, with 21 bases in between. Profiled with immunoSEQ multiplex PCR; TCRdb holds only in-frame clones, not every one. The repertoire holds 30,000 to 40,000 clones, with over 75% as singletons. Specimen: peripheral blood. This TCR came from a man between 70 and 80 years old with active COVID-19. The V call is TRBV30, the J call TRBJ2-2, with D possibly matching TRBD1 (7 bases). The CDR3 coding sequence is TGTGCCTGGAAAGGGGGCCTCTTCGGGAGCGCGAACACCGGGGAGCTGTTTTTT. Amino acid sequence: CAWKGGLFGSANTGELFF.